This TCR beta chain originates from a study of blood T cell repertoires in COVID-19. Remarks on this clone: Additional DNA sequences in this sample encode the identical CDR3.

Only in-frame clones appear in the TCRdb table, and some are missing; sequencing was by immunoSEQ multiplex PCR. This sample has about 230,000 clones, with approximately 84% found just once. This CDR3 has 15 residues. V was pared by 7 bases and J by 2 bases, with 16 bases between. Germline CDR1 SGDLS, CDR2 YYNGEE. The chain combines TRBV9 with TRBJ2-1; TRBD1 is a possible D gene (6 bases). The TCR sequence derives from a man aged 45-65 years with COVID-19, enrolled during active disease. Sequences were obtained from peripheral blood. The CDR3 loop reads CASSVAGAPYNEQFF. CDR3 sequence (DNA): TGTGCCAGCTCCGTGGCAGGGGCCCCCTACAATGAGCAGTTCTTC.